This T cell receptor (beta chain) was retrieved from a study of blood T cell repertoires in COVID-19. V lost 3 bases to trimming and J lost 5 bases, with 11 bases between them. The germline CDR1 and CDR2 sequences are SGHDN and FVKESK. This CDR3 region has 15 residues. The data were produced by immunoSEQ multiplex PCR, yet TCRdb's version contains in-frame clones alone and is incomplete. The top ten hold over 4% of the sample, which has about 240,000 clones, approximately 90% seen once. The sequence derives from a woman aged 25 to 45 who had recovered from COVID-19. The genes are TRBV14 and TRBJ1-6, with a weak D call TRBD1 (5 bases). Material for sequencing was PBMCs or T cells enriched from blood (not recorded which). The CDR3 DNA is TGTGCCAGCAGCCATAGGGGCTCACATAATTCACCCCTCCACTTT. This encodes CASSHRGSHNSPLHF.